This entry is about one T cell receptor beta chain. No antigen is known for it. This sample was included in a study of T cell responses to AZD1222 COVID-19 vaccine. Study in general: Timing groups of about 4 and about 12 weeks for second doses were pooled.

Study results and caveats: It should be noted that donors were predominantly white British and more often female, and clonal diversity was possibly underestimated. Spike-wide vaccine-associated CD4 TCRs dominated at 160-218 and 743-854.

Profiled with immunoSEQ multiplex PCR; TCRdb holds only in-frame clones, not every one. The sample yields roughly 100,000 clones, roughly 87% seen once. The receptor was isolated from an adult in good health. The material was peripheral blood, obtained on day 0 of AZD1222 vaccination.

CDR3 DNA sequence: TGTGCCAGCTCACCCTCCGTGGACATCTACACCGGGGAGCTGTTTTTT. Its translation: CASSPSVDIYTGELFF. J is TRBJ2-2 and V is TRBV18; maybe TRBD1 (5 bases). The V gene's germline CDR1 is KGHSH and CDR2 LQKENI. The CDR3 contains 16 residues. Trimming cost V 3 bases and J 3 bases, with 14 bases left between them.